This TCR beta chain is from a study of T cell repertoires in cytomegalovirus infection. In its sample, this clonotype was seen once. MiXCR was run by TCRdb on the reads, yielding one entry per CDR3 protein. The sample has 100,000 or so distinct CDR3 sequences; under 25% are singletons. The TCR comes from a human donor in good health (CMV status not recorded). Some clones in this sample may be carry-over from other donors' samples. Source material: CD8+ T cells from PBMCs.

The CDR3 reads CASRSGSYEQYF. The CDR3 DNA is TGCGCCAGCAGATCAGGGTCCTACGAGCAGTACTTC. This rearrangement joins TRBV5-1 to TRBJ2-7; TRBD1 might be the D (5 bases). Germline lookup yields CDR1 SGHRS and CDR2 YFSETQ. The CDR3 is made up of 12 amino acids. V was trimmed by 5 bases and J by 1 base, leaving 7 bases between them.